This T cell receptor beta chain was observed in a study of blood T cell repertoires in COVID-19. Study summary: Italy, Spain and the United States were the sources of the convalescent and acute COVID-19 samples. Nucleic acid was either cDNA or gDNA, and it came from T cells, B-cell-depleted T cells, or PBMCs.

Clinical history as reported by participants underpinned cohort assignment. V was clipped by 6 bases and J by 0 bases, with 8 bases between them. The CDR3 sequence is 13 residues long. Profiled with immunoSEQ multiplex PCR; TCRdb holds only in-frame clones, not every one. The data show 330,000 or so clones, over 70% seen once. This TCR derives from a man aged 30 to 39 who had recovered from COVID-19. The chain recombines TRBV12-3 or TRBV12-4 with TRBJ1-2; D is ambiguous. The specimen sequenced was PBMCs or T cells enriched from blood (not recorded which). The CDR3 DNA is TGTGCCAGCAGCCCACTCCCTAACTATGGCTACACCTTC. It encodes CASSPLPNYGYTF.